The 24 T cell receptor beta chains below were found in one sample sequenced in a study of blood T cell repertoires in COVID-19. Here immunoSEQ multiplex PCR was the method, and the copy in TCRdb shows in-frame clones only, minus some. The table shows fewer than 400,000 clones, with around 82% occurring only once. The sequenced sample was peripheral blood. The receptor source for this set is a man aged 25-45 years with active or convalescent COVID-19.

V usage is TRBV5-1 and J usage is TRBJ1-5; maybe TRBD1 (6 bases). Germline V gene sequence: CDR1 SGHRS, CDR2 YFSETQ. The V end lost 5 bases, the J end lost 5 bases, and 14 bases lay between the germline ends. The CDR3 spans 14 residues. CDR3 DNA: TGCGCCAGCAGTTCGGGACAACTAGATCAGCCCCAGCATTTT. Protein: CASSSGQLDQPQHF.

The chain combines TRBV7-6 with TRBJ2-1, with D maybe TRBD2 (5 bases). CDR1 is SGHVS, CDR2 FNYEAQ, per germline. Trimming removed 5 bases at V and 0 bases at J, with 17 bases between. This CDR3 contains 17 residues. As DNA, the CDR3 is TGTGCCAGCAGCCTCAATCCGGGGTCGAGCTCCTACAATGAGCAGTTCTTC. Encoded protein: CASSLNPGSSSYNEQFF.

A few counts support this clone. The CDR3 DNA sequence: TGTGCCAGCAACCCCGCGGGAGGGTCCACCTACGAGCAGTACTTC. Translating it yields CASNPAGGSTYEQYF. V and J are TRBV9 and TRBJ2-7, with 9 bases that match TRBD2. The germline V gene encodes CDR1 SGDLS and CDR2 YYNGEE. J lost 2 bases, V lost 6 bases, and 9 bases had no gene match. The CDR3 is 15 amino acids.

The chain is built from TRBV7-9 and TRBJ2-7, with D perhaps matching TRBD1 (5 bases). V lost 2 bases, J lost 2 bases, and 7 bases lay in between. This CDR3 is built from 13 residues. Germline V gene lookup returns CDR1 SEHNR and CDR2 FQNEAQ (reference sequence). The CDR3 is CASSLPGPYEQYF. As DNA, the CDR3 is TGTGCCAGCAGCTTACCAGGGCCCTACGAGCAGTACTTC.

Turning to this clone: One junction end disagrees with the germline gene, perhaps due to a read error. The V gene is TRBV28, the J gene TRBJ1-2; unclear D gene. In germline, CDR1 is MDHEN, CDR2 SYDVKM. The CDR3 sequence is 12 residues long. CDR3 amino acids: CASSLDRDGCTF. The CDR3, as DNA: TGTGCCAGCAGCCTTGACCGGGATGGCTGCACCTTC.

The rearrangement links TRBV13 to TRBJ2-7; 9 nucleotides line up with TRBD2. Germline values: CDR1 PRHDT, CDR2 FYEKMQ (reference sequence). The length of the CDR3 is 14 residues. Trimming at V came to 4 bases and at J to 2 bases, leaving 3 bases not matched to a gene. CDR3 DNA sequence: TGTGCCAGCAGCTCCAGCGGGGGGACCTACGAGCAGTACTTC. It specifies CASSSSGGTYEQYF.

The chain links TRBV4-3 to TRBJ1-1; TRBD1 is a possible D gene (5 bases). Between the trimmed V and J ends, which lost 1 base and 6 bases, there was a span of 15 bases. This CDR3 is built from 15 residues. Germline assignment: CDR1 LGHNA and CDR2 YSLEER. CDR3 in DNA: TGCGCCAGCAGCCAAGGGGGGGTGGGTTTCCCTGAAGCTTTCTTT. This codes for CASSQGGVGFPEAFF.

The chain employs TRBV11-3 and TRBJ2-3; 16 bases are a match to TRBD2. The CDR3 consists of 16 residues. V shed 5 bases, J shed 10 bases, and the junction held 9 bases outside the gene matches. Germline CDR1 SGHNT, CDR2 YENEEA. This chain's CDR3 is CASSPGTSGGAPAQYF. For the CDR3, the DNA is TGTGCCAGCAGCCCTGGGACTAGCGGGGGGGCTCCGGCGCAGTATTTT.

The chain couples TRBV6-2 or TRBV6-3 to TRBJ2-7, with D maybe TRBD2 (7 bases). CDR3 length equals 13 residues. V was pared by 3 bases and J by 6 bases, with 12 bases between. Germline CDR1 MNHEY, CDR2 SVGEGT. The CDR3 DNA reads TGTGCCAGCAGTTATGGGGGGGCCACCGAGCAGTACTTC. Amino acids: CASSYGGATEQYF.

The chain combines TRBV7-3 with TRBJ2-5; D is unresolved. In germline, CDR1 is SGHTA, CDR2 FQGTGA. The CDR3 has 13 residues. The V end was cut by 5 bases, the J end by 1 base, with 8 bases between. Here the CDR3 DNA reads TGTGCCAGCAGCCCCCCTAGCCAAGAGACCCAGTACTTC. Residues: CASSPPSQETQYF.

J is TRBJ2-5 and V is TRBV4-3; 11 nucleotides agree with TRBD2. The CDR3 is 17 amino acids. The trim removed 0 bases at V and 2 bases at J, leaving 5 bases unmatched. CDR1 is LGHNA and CDR2 is YSLEER in the germline V gene. Written as DNA, the CDR3 is TGCGCCAGCAGCCAAGATAGGGCTAGCGGGGGGCAAGAGACCCAGTACTTC. Protein sequence: CASSQDRASGGQETQYF.

The rearrangement uses TRBV5-1 and TRBJ2-7; D is possibly TRBD1 (6 bases). The CDR3 length is 14 residues. Germline V lookup: CDR1 SGHRS, CDR2 YFSETQ. The CDR3 protein is CAPRAGAGFCEQYF. The CDR3 DNA reads as TGCGCTCCAAGAGCAGGGGCCGGGTTTTGCGAGCAGTACTTC.

The V gene is TRBV5-1, the J gene TRBJ2-3, with TRBD2 as a possible D gene (6 bases). The CDR3 sequence is 15 residues long. Germline CDR1 is SGHRS and CDR2 is YFSETQ. V lost 4 bases, J lost 1 base, and 13 bases lay in between. CDR3 protein: CASSNRDSRTDTQYF. The CDR3 nucleotides read TGCGCCAGCAGCAACCGGGACTCCCGCACAGATACGCAGTATTTT.

This sequence joins TRBV19 and TRBJ1-5; weak D call: TRBD1 (6 bases). The V gene's germline CDR1 is LNHDA and CDR2 SQIVND (reference sequence). The CDR3 has 12 amino acids. Trimming took off 11 bases at V and 5 bases at J, with 13 bases between the two ends. CDR3 in DNA: TGTGCCGGCGGCGGGGGGCATCAGCCCCAGCATTTT. Translating it yields CAGGGGHQPQHF.

This clone was seen only once. The gene calls are TRBV28 and TRBJ1-5; D unresolved. Germline V gene lookup returns CDR1 MDHEN and CDR2 SYDVKM. The CDR3 length is 13 residues. V gave up 10 bases and J gave up 3 bases, with 13 bases separating them. The CDR3 sequence is CATLNGLNQPQHF. CDR3 nucleotide sequence: TGTGCCACTCTTAACGGTCTCAATCAGCCCCAGCATTTT.

The chain recombines TRBV30 with TRBJ2-3; 10 bases match TRBD2. Per germline, CDR1 GTSNPN and CDR2 SVGIG (reference sequence). This CDR3 has 15 amino acids. V trimming: 1 base; J trimming: 4 bases; junction bases outside the gene matches: 5. CDR3 nucleotide sequence: TGTGCCTGGAGTGAGGAGCGGGGGGGCCCAGATACGCAGTATTTT. Amino acids: CAWSEERGGPDTQYF.

V is TRBV28 and J is TRBJ2-7; the match to TRBD1 covers 8 bases. V lost 6 bases and J lost 3; bases outside the gene matches: 1. Germline loops: CDR1 MDHEN, CDR2 SYDVKM. CDR3 length equals 12 residues. The CDR3 region has the DNA TGTGCCAGCAGAACAGGGGGCTACGAGCAGTACTTC. Translating it yields CASRTGGYEQYF.

J is TRBJ1-1 and V is TRBV7-2; 7 nucleotides align to TRBD1. V trimming: 3 bases; J trimming: 1 base; junction bases outside the gene matches: 8. There are 16 residues in the CDR3. Germline values: CDR1 SGHTA, CDR2 FQGNSA. CDR3 sequence reads: CASSFYRGKGNTEAFF. CDR3 in DNA: TGTGCCAGCAGCTTTTACAGGGGCAAAGGGAACACTGAAGCTTTCTTT.

The genes are TRBV5-8 and TRBJ2-7; D remains ambiguous. The CDR3 is 14 residues long. Germline V gives CDR1 SGHTS, CDR2 YDEGEE. V was clipped by 6 bases and J by 3 bases, with 16 bases between them. The CDR3 region is CASTLNGPHYEQYF. The CDR3 nucleotides read TGTGCCAGCACCTTAAATGGGCCCCACTACGAGCAGTACTTC.

The chain links TRBV5-1 to TRBJ2-7; no reliable D call. CDR1 is SGHRS and CDR2 is YFSETQ in the germline V gene. V shed 3 bases and J shed 3 bases, with 10 bases lying between them. The CDR3 extends over 13 amino acids. CDR3 in DNA: TGCGCCAGCAGCTCTGACACCCTCTACGAGCAGTACTTC. Protein sequence: CASSSDTLYEQYF.

This CDR3 reads CAISESGAYEQYF. CDR3 bases: TGTGCCATCAGTGAGAGCGGAGCATACGAGCAGTACTTC. V usage is TRBV10-3 and J usage is TRBJ2-7, with D maybe TRBD2 (5 bases). The CDR3 runs 13 residues. With 2 bases removed from V and 4 bases from J, the gap between germline ends came to 9 bases. Germline V gene sequence: CDR1 ENHRY, CDR2 SYGVKD.

This clone was seen ten or more times. This sequence joins TRBV25-1 and TRBJ2-2; 10 positions match TRBD1. CDR3 length: 15 residues. Germline trimming cut 2 bases from V and 3 bases from J; bases unmatched to any gene: 0. Per the germline V gene, CDR1 is MGHDK and CDR2 is SYGVNS. The CDR3 DNA follows: TGTGCCAGCAGTGAAGGGACAGGGGACACCGGGGAGCTGTTTTTT. The encoded protein is CASSEGTGDTGELFF.

The table lists this clone with a count of one. V is TRBV5-1 and J is TRBJ2-3; 9 nucleotides align to TRBD2. Germline V gene lookup returns CDR1 SGHRS and CDR2 YFSETQ. The V gene end was trimmed by 3 bases and the J gene end by 2 bases; junction bases not matched to a gene: 7. This CDR3 spans 16 amino acids. The CDR3 nucleotides read TGCGCCAGCAGCTGGGGAAGCGGGGGGCACACAGATACGCAGTATTTT. This sequence encodes CASSWGSGGHTDTQYF.

In its sample, this clone was seen a few times. The chain uses TRBV11-2 and TRBJ1-4, with TRBD1 matching 7 bases. This CDR3 has 14 amino acids. Germline CDR1 SGHAT, CDR2 FQNNGV. V shed 5 bases and J 5 bases; nucleotides not matched to a gene: 5. The CDR3 reads CASSRAGGNEKLFF. CDR3 nucleotides: TGTGCCAGCAGCAGAGCAGGGGGGAATGAAAAACTGTTTTTT. Filled out from reference TRBV11-2 and TRBJ1-4, the complete variable domain reads EAGVAQSPRYKIIEKRQSVAFWCNPISGHATLYWYQQILGQGPKLLIQFQNNGVVDDSQLPKDRFSAERLKGVDSTLKIQPAKLEDSAVYLCASSRAGGNEKLFFGSGTQLSVL.